This T cell receptor beta chain comes out of a study of liver allograft versus peripheral blood T cells. Study summary: Within transplanted livers, the T cell receptor repertoires were examined and compared against the repertoires present in the peripheral blood of liver transplant recipients.

Germline values: CDR1 MNHEY, CDR2 SVGEGT. The CDR3 covers 13 residues. A single record per CDR3 protein comes from TCRdb applying MiXCR to the reads. The sample has 600 to 800 distinct CDR3 sequences, around 17% seen once. Concerning this clonotype: A read error is likely here: a far larger clone is one base away.

The V call is TRBV6-2 or TRBV6-3, the J call TRBJ1-2; no definite D call. This clonotype originated in a human patient who had a liver transplant. A subset of T cells may come from the graft donor. The CDR3 is CASSSTENYGFTF. As DNA, the CDR3 is TGTGCCAGCAGTTCGACCGAAAACTATGGCTTCACCTTC.